This T cell receptor beta chain was observed in a study of cytomegalovirus exposure and HLA in healthy donors (dated by TCRdb to between 2016 and 2019). About the study as a whole: The 500 to 800 repertoires of the first cohort and the 95 to 150 validation repertoires were produced on the same platform, according to a later analysis. The aim of the study was to test whether cataloging public T cell receptors could identify signatures of past pathogen exposure. Besides the first cohort of 666 subjects, a separate validation cohort made up of 120 or so different subjects was used. To predict cytomegalovirus infection status, the study combined high-throughput TCR immunosequencing, statistical association of individual TCRs with disease status, and machine learning. What the study reported, not specific to this receptor: Most TCR sequences were seen in very few donors, while some public TCRs were found in many individuals. A later analysis found that TCRs clustered in the first cohort also tended to co-occur in the roughly 110 validation repertoires, with 94% of cluster scores above 0. Three of the identified cytomegalovirus-associated TCR beta chains were confirmed in vitro to be specific for cytomegalovirus antigens. A total of 164 TCR beta chains were listed by the study as associated with cytomegalovirus. The authors suggested that the approach could potentially be generalized to other disease states and immunological phenotypes. A later analysis lacked HLA typing for the validation cohort, so it scored co-occurrence in that cohort across all 130 or so repertoires. In both the original and validation cohorts, the classifier was reported to diagnose cytomegalovirus status with high specificity and sensitivity.

Points on this clone: The target of this receptor is not known. No base-level quality is on record; no much larger clone is a single base apart.

Separate from the approximately 690-subject first cohort, the validation cohort of 90 to 150 subjects was the group to which the donors belonged. Libraries were built with the immunoSEQ multiplex PCR assay. Under the source paper's analysis protocol: A statistical classification framework was built to diagnose cytomegalovirus status from the catalog of TCR beta chain sequences. The clones in this table, taken by TCRdb from immuneACCESS, are in-frame only. Not every clone is retained; where verified, under half of the shortfall comes from an unresolved V gene, and the cause of the rest is unknown. V and J calls and clone size follow that table, whereas D and trimming were derived from the DNA. This sample is represented by around 190,000 clones; approximately 89% of them were singletons. Roughly 7% of the sample rests with the top ten. The CDR3 starts with the cysteine, ends with the phenylalanine, and has 11 residues. Only the CDR3 part of the read is kept: 33 bases, read in frame from the first base. The V and J ends are trimmed by 4 bases and 10 bases, leaving 11 bases between them. CDR1 MNHEY and CDR2 SVGAGI are derived from the germline V gene.

The TCR comes from a man aged 25-40 years in good health and CMV-seropositive. The sequencing input was PBMCs. Here the chain combines TRBV6-5 and TRBJ2-7; the D gene assignment is ambiguous. The nucleotide sequence is TGTGCCAGCAGTTCCGGACCCCTACAGTACTTC. It specifies CASSSGPLQYF.